The sequence of this T cell receptor (beta chain) was determined in a study of PD-1 blockade in classical Hodgkin lymphoma (TCRdb year 2020). About the study as a whole: Nivolumab dosing was 3 mg/kg intravenously every 2 weeks, continuing until either disease progression or unacceptable toxicity. The study used TCR beta sequencing and CyTOF to define a peripheral blood immune signature of response to PD-1 blockade in classical Hodgkin lymphoma. General study outcomes and caveats: CD4+ but not CD8+ TCR diversity rose significantly by C4D1 (p=0.0027 vs p=0.16), most apparent in complete responders (p=0.02). Lower diversity was observed in patients in whom nivolumab was started less than 1 year after ASCT, and these patients were excluded from later analyses so that confounding by immune reconstitution would be avoided. Baseline TCR diversity was reported to be lower in newly diagnosed patients than in healthy donors and to be lower still in relapsed/refractory patients. Only a single clinical trial cohort was studied, and what caused the repertoire differences, possibly disease activity or prior therapy, remained undefined. Among trial patients, those achieving complete response had baseline diversity similar to that of newly diagnosed patients, while diversity was significantly lower in partial responders and progressors.

Of note for this clone: Its recognized antigen is unknown. There are no base qualities to consult, and no much larger clone falls within one base.

Genomic DNA was extracted with the Qiagen DNeasy kit from unsorted PBMCs and from negatively selected CD4+ and CD8+ fractions. TCR beta CDR3 regions were subjected to amplification by immunoSEQ multiplex PCR with primers that anneal to V and J segments. Amplification bias was minimized using a synthetic immune receptor repertoire, and residual bias was removed computationally after sequencing. As for the authors' bioinformatics: Repertoire diversity was quantified as the Shannon entropy index using custom Python scripts. Unsorted, CD4+ and CD8+ repertoires were analyzed separately, except for combined analyses in which CD4+ and CD8+ sequences were merged in silico. A clone counted as expanded when the clone's frequency after treatment rose at least 2-fold relative to C1D1, and clones undetected at baseline were given a pseudocount of 0.5. Clones with 0 or 1 copy at C1D1 were defined as singleton clones, while clones with 2 or more copies were defined as non-singleton clones. Clones expanded in unsorted samples were labelled as CD4+, CD8+ or unknown by matching protein sequences in sorted samples from the same patient. Wilcoxon tests on paired samples were used to test changes in diversity from C1D1 to C4D1. TCRdb's version of the immuneACCESS table is confined to in-frame rearrangements and falls short of the full clone set. An unresolved V gene accounts for under half of the shortfall where checked; the remainder is of unknown origin. The DNA was the basis for D and trimming; V, J and clone size are from that table. The sample data list 70,000 to 85,000 clones, and about 93% of these were observed just once. The ten largest clones add up to about 7.8% of the sample.

The time point label corresponds to: cycle 1 day 1 (C1D1), immediately before nivolumab initiation. Every trial patient had relapsed after autologous stem cell transplantation, and cohorts A, B and C differed in prior brentuximab vedotin exposure. The trial cohort included 55 to 65 patients with relapsed/refractory classical Hodgkin lymphoma, and each patient had a best overall response of complete response, partial response or progressive disease. Trial patients were treated with single-agent nivolumab in the multi-cohort phase II CheckMate 205 trial. Best overall response was determined by an independent review committee according to the 2007 International Working Group response criteria. Trial PBMCs were collected just before the start of nivolumab (C1D1) and during therapy at cycle 2 day 1 and cycle 4 day 1. After peripheral blood was drawn into 8 mL Vacutainer Cell Preparation Tubes, PBMCs were isolated by centrifugation and then cryopreserved.

V gives up 0 bases and J gives up 0 bases, and the segment between their germline ends measures 7 bases. CDR1 is given as LNHNV and CDR2 as YYDKDF, both from the germline V gene (reference sequence). Including cysteine and phenylalanine, the CDR3 has 15 amino acids. Only the CDR3 part of the read is kept: 45 bases, read in frame from the first base. The sample in question was peripheral blood mononuclear cells (PBMCs), obtained at baseline. The V and J segments used are TRBV15 and TRBJ2-3; perhaps TRBD2 is the D gene, with 5 bases matching. The TCR originated in a human donor with classical Hodgkin lymphoma. DNA sequence: TGTGCCACCAGCAGAGAGAGGAGGAGCACAGATACGCAGTATTTT. The resulting protein is CATSRERRSTDTQYF.